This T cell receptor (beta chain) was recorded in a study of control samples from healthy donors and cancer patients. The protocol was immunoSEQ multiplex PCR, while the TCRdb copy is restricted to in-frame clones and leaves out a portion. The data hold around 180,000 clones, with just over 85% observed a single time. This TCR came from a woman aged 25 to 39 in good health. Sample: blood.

This CDR3 is CATLGSASSYEQYF. The CDR3 bases are TGCGCCACCCTCGGGTCAGCGAGCTCCTACGAGCAGTACTTC. The rearrangement links TRBV5-1 to TRBJ2-7, with unresolved D. The germline V gene encodes CDR1 SGHRS and CDR2 YFSETQ. This CDR3 has 14 amino acids. V was pared by 9 bases and J by 0 bases, with 16 bases between.